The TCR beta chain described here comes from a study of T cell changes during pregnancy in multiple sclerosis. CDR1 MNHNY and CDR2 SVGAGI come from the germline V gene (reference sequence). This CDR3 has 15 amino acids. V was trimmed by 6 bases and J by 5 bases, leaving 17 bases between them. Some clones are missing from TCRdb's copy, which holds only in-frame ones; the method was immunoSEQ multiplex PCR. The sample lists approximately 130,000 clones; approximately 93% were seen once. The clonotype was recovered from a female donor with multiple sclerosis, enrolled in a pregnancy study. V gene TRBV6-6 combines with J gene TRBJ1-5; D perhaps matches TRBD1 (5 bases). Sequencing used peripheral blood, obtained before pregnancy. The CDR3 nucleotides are TGTGCCAGCAGCCAAGTTTTGACAGACGATCAGCCCCAGCATTTT. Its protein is CASSQVLTDDQPQHF.